The rows below give T cell receptor beta chains drawn from one sample of a study of technical replicates of blood from a handful of donors. Data came from immunoSEQ multiplex PCR; TCRdb stores just in-frame clones and leaves some out. This sample yields about 59,000 clones, of which just under 90% are seen a single time; around 5.2% belongs to the top ten. The specimen sequenced was PBMCs. All receptors come from a human donor in good health. Some clones in this sample may be carry-over from other donors' samples. The CDR3 runs from the conserved cysteine through the conserved F or W. The D gene is left open where the match is weak. Rows give clone size only sometimes, using once, few, many, or a class for an expanded clone.

J gene: TRBJ2-3
clone size: NA
V gene: TRBV7-9
D gene: TRBD1
CDR3 protein: CASSLGTGWTDTQYF
CDR3 DNA: TGTGCCAGCAGCTTAGGGACAGGGTGGACAGATACGCAGTATTTT

J gene: TRBJ2-7
clone size: NA
V gene: TRBV7-2
D gene: NA
CDR3 protein: CASSFAWRPYEQYF
CDR3 DNA: TGTGCCAGCAGCTTCGCATGGAGACCCTACGAGCAGTACTTC

J gene: TRBJ2-1
clone size: NA
V gene: TRBV11-2
D gene: TRBD2
CDR3 protein: CASSLGGAGSGVYNEQFF
CDR3 DNA: TGTGCCAGCAGCTTAGGGGGGGCGGGTAGCGGGGTTTACAATGAGCAGTTCTTC

J gene: TRBJ2-1
clone size: once
V gene: TRBV4-2
D gene: NA
CDR3 protein: CASSLDGTRGLSYEQFF
CDR3 DNA: TGTGCCAGCAGCCTCGACGGGACTAGGGGGCTTAGCTACGAGCAGTTCTTC

J gene: TRBJ1-2
clone size: once
V gene: TRBV5-4
D gene: NA
CDR3 protein: CASSLAAQGRNYGYTF
CDR3 DNA: TGTGCCAGCAGCTTGGCGGCACAGGGTAGGAACTATGGCTACACCTTC

J gene: TRBJ2-7
clone size: NA
V gene: TRBV2
D gene: NA
CDR3 protein: CASSEQGPYEQYF
CDR3 DNA: TGTGCCAGCAGTGAACAGGGTCCCTACGAGCAGTACTTC

J gene: TRBJ2-1
clone size: NA
V gene: TRBV29-1
D gene: NA
CDR3 protein: CSVGPHGNNEQFF
CDR3 DNA: TGCAGCGTTGGCCCGCACGGGAACAATGAGCAGTTCTTC

J gene: TRBJ2-3
clone size: NA
V gene: TRBV4-1
D gene: TRBD2
CDR3 protein: CASSQGGFFPDTQYF
CDR3 DNA: TGCGCCAGCAGCCAGGGGGGGTTCTTCCCAGATACGCAGTATTTT

J gene: TRBJ1-1
clone size: NA
V gene: TRBV5-1
D gene: NA
CDR3 protein: CASSSGSSMNTEAFF
CDR3 DNA: TGCGCCAGCAGCTCCGGGTCGAGCATGAACACTGAAGCTTTCTTT

J gene: TRBJ2-7
clone size: NA
V gene: TRBV7-2
D gene: NA
CDR3 protein: CASSLGSGYEQYF
CDR3 DNA: TGTGCCAGCAGCTTAGGGAGCGGCTACGAGCAGTACTTC

J gene: TRBJ1-5
clone size: NA
V gene: TRBV19
D gene: NA
CDR3 protein: CASSIRDTGQPQHF
CDR3 DNA: TGTGCCAGTAGTATACGGGACACCGGACAGCCCCAGCATTTT

J gene: TRBJ1-3
clone size: NA
V gene: TRBV2
D gene: TRBD1
CDR3 protein: CASSGDRGNTIYF
CDR3 DNA: TGTGCCAGCAGTGGGGACAGGGGAAACACCATATATTTT

J gene: TRBJ2-1
clone size: NA
V gene: TRBV15
D gene: NA
CDR3 protein: CATRSGRGNYNEQFF
CDR3 DNA: TGTGCCACCAGATCCGGTAGGGGGAACTACAATGAGCAGTTCTTC

J gene: TRBJ2-3
clone size: NA
V gene: TRBV6-1
D gene: NA
CDR3 protein: CASRITSSTDTQYF
CDR3 DNA: TGTGCCAGCAGGATCACAAGTAGCACAGATACGCAGTATTTT

J gene: TRBJ1-5
clone size: NA
V gene: TRBV5-5
D gene: NA
CDR3 protein: CASSLGGFSNQPQHF
CDR3 DNA: TGTGCCAGCAGCTTGGGAGGGTTTAGCAATCAGCCCCAGCATTTT

J gene: TRBJ1-6
clone size: NA
V gene: TRBV25-1
D gene: NA
CDR3 protein: CASTDSSYNSPLHF
CDR3 DNA: TGTGCCAGCACCGACAGCTCCTATAATTCACCCCTCCACTTT

J gene: TRBJ1-2
clone size: NA
V gene: TRBV7-2
D gene: NA
CDR3 protein: CASSVSPPTAYGYTF
CDR3 DNA: TGTGCCAGCAGCGTATCACCGCCCACAGCCTATGGCTACACCTTC

J gene: TRBJ1-1
clone size: NA
V gene: TRBV7-6
D gene: NA
CDR3 protein: CASSYSRGAEAFF
CDR3 DNA: TGTGCCAGCAGCTACTCTCGGGGGGCCGAAGCTTTCTTT

J gene: TRBJ2-5
clone size: NA
V gene: TRBV2
D gene: TRBD2
CDR3 protein: CASSEWGLAGVKETQYF
CDR3 DNA: TGTGCCAGCAGTGAATGGGGACTCGCGGGGGTAAAAGAGACCCAGTACTTC

J gene: TRBJ1-3
clone size: NA
V gene: TRBV4-2
D gene: NA
CDR3 protein: CASSQDQLTGNTIYF
CDR3 DNA: TGTGCCAGCAGCCAAGATCAGTTAACTGGAAACACCATATATTTT

J gene: TRBJ1-2
clone size: once
V gene: TRBV21-1
D gene: NA
CDR3 protein: CASSGGRREGYGYTF
CDR3 DNA: TGTGCCAGCAGCGGGGGACGGAGGGAGGGGTATGGCTACACCTTC

J gene: TRBJ2-7
clone size: few
V gene: TRBV4-1
D gene: NA
CDR3 protein: CASSREPGGSYEQYF
CDR3 DNA: TGCGCCAGCAGCCGAGAGCCAGGGGGGTCCTACGAGCAGTACTTC

J gene: TRBJ2-1
clone size: NA
V gene: TRBV7-3
D gene: TRBD2
CDR3 protein: CASSLWASGSYNEQFF
CDR3 DNA: TGTGCCAGCAGCTTATGGGCTAGCGGGAGCTACAATGAGCAGTTCTTC

J gene: TRBJ1-2
clone size: NA
V gene: TRBV15
D gene: NA
CDR3 protein: CATSRDRLRNYGYTF
CDR3 DNA: TGTGCCACCAGCAGAGATCGGTTACGGAACTATGGCTACACCTTC

J gene: TRBJ2-1
clone size: NA
V gene: TRBV9
D gene: NA
CDR3 protein: CASSVAPTGWNEQFF
CDR3 DNA: TGTGCCAGCAGCGTAGCCCCCACGGGGTGGAATGAGCAGTTCTTC

J gene: TRBJ1-6
clone size: NA
V gene: TRBV6-1
D gene: TRBD1
CDR3 protein: CASRESRTGGNSPLHF
CDR3 DNA: TGTGCCAGCAGGGAAAGCCGGACAGGCGGTAATTCACCCCTCCACTTT

J gene: TRBJ2-3
clone size: NA
V gene: TRBV19
D gene: NA
CDR3 protein: CASSTDYFAGTDTQYF
CDR3 DNA: TGTGCCAGTAGTACGGACTATTTTGCGGGCACAGATACGCAGTATTTT

J gene: TRBJ1-5
clone size: NA
V gene: TRBV6-6
D gene: NA
CDR3 protein: CASSTTGVSNQPQHF
CDR3 DNA: TGTGCCAGCAGTACGACAGGAGTTAGCAATCAGCCCCAGCATTTT

J gene: TRBJ2-5
clone size: NA
V gene: TRBV18
D gene: NA
CDR3 protein: CASSPLDTLVWTQYF
CDR3 DNA: TGTGCCAGCTCACCTTTAGACACGCTCGTTTGGACCCAGTACTTC

J gene: TRBJ2-5
clone size: NA
V gene: TRBV7-9
D gene: TRBD2
CDR3 protein: CASSPSRASGGMETQYF
CDR3 DNA: TGTGCCAGCAGCCCCTCGCGGGCTAGCGGGGGGATGGAGACCCAGTACTTC

J gene: TRBJ2-7
clone size: NA
V gene: TRBV5-6
D gene: NA
CDR3 protein: CASSFNLAAELGLEQYF
CDR3 DNA: TGTGCCAGCAGCTTTAATTTAGCGGCAGAATTAGGGCTCGAGCAGTACTTC

J gene: TRBJ2-7
clone size: NA
V gene: TRBV5-1
D gene: NA
CDR3 protein: CAIFTPGLYYEQYF
CDR3 DNA: TGCGCCATCTTTACCCCAGGGCTCTACTACGAGCAGTACTTC

J gene: TRBJ1-4
clone size: NA
V gene: TRBV30
D gene: TRBD1
CDR3 protein: CAWSPDRGEKLFF
CDR3 DNA: TGTGCCTGGAGTCCAGACAGGGGTGAAAAACTGTTTTTT

J gene: TRBJ2-7
clone size: NA
V gene: TRBV9
D gene: NA
CDR3 protein: CASSSLPVVGEQYF
CDR3 DNA: TGTGCCAGCAGCTCCCTCCCTGTAGTCGGGGAGCAGTACTTC

J gene: TRBJ1-1
clone size: few
V gene: TRBV19
D gene: TRBD1
CDR3 protein: CASKDRMNTEAFF
CDR3 DNA: TGTGCCAGTAAGGACAGGATGAACACTGAAGCTTTCTTT

J gene: TRBJ2-1
clone size: NA
V gene: TRBV4-3
D gene: TRBD2
CDR3 protein: CASSPIAGGSYNEQFF
CDR3 DNA: TGCGCCAGCAGCCCGATAGCGGGAGGCTCCTACAATGAGCAGTTCTTC

J gene: TRBJ1-3
clone size: NA
V gene: TRBV4-1
D gene: TRBD1
CDR3 protein: CASSHETGKAAGNTIYF
CDR3 DNA: TGCGCCAGCAGCCATGAGACAGGGAAAGCAGCTGGAAACACCATATATTTT

J gene: TRBJ1-6
clone size: NA
V gene: TRBV18
D gene: NA
CDR3 protein: CASSPVEGAPLHF
CDR3 DNA: TGTGCCAGCTCACCTGTTGAGGGGGCACCCCTCCACTTT

J gene: TRBJ1-2
clone size: NA
V gene: TRBV4-3
D gene: TRBD1
CDR3 protein: CASSQRTGGYTF
CDR3 DNA: TGCGCCAGCAGCCAAAGGACAGGCGGCTACACCTTC